The entry that follows covers one TCR beta chain sequence. V was clipped by 2 bases and J by 15 bases; unmatched bases: 7. The CDR3 extends over 13 amino acids. Germline CDR1 is SNHLY and CDR2 is FYNNEI. The data originate from a study of identical twins. TCRdb processed the 5' RACE reads anew with MiXCR; each CDR3 protein has one entry. Here the sample spans around 230,000 distinct CDR3 sequences, over 8% being singletons. The sequence was obtained from a woman aged 18-35 years in good health. Material: memory (CD45RO+) T cells sorted from blood. The chain is built from TRBV2 and TRBJ2-1; the match to TRBD1 covers 10 bases. CDR3 sequence (DNA): TGTGCCAGCAGTGAATTTGGGACAGGGGATGCGTTCTTC. It translates to CASSEFGTGDAFF.